Listed below are T cell receptor beta chains from one sample, sequenced in a study of cytomegalovirus exposure and HLA in healthy donors. The repertoire was sequenced with immunoSEQ multiplex PCR; TCRdb's copy has only in-frame clones and lacks some. The sample consists of 150,000 or so clones, 75% to 80% of them appearing once. Sequencing used PBMCs. The receptor source for this set is a male donor in good health and CMV-seronegative. Each CDR3 is given without its conserved first and last residue. D genes are given only for firm matches.

j_gene | d_gene | v_gene | CDR3aa
. | TRBD1 | TRBV6-1 | ASSAGTGGSYEQY
TRBJ2-2 | TRBD2 | TRBV29-1 | SVAGTSGELMELF
TRBJ2-1 | TRBD2 | TRBV7-2 | ASSRTSGSYNEQF
TRBJ1-3 | TRBD1 | TRBV19 | ASSIRTGLGNTIY
TRBJ2-3 | . | TRBV6-4 | ASSFVPGGTDTQY
TRBJ2-2 | . | TRBV7-9 | ASSLGSSGYGGELF
TRBJ1-2 | TRBD1 | TRBV9 | ASSVGIGGQAGGYT
TRBJ1-2 | TRBD1 | TRBV2 | ASSDLSGQGAVGYT
TRBJ1-3 | . | TRBV19 | ASSTDGRTGNTIY
TRBJ2-3 | TRBD2 | TRBV2 | ASRVLAGATDTQY
TRBJ2-5 | . | TRBV7-2 | ASSLEAGTQY
TRBJ2-5 | TRBD2 | TRBV7-6 | ASSRLAQETQY
TRBJ1-1 | . | TRBV6-6 | ASSYPGSNTEAF
TRBJ2-2 | . | TRBV4-3 | ASSYRDIYADVGELF
TRBJ2-7 | TRBD2 | TRBV7-2 | ASSLEAGAYEQY
TRBJ1-4 | TRBD1 | TRBV6-6 | ASIGGYEKLF
TRBJ2-7 | TRBD1 | TRBV4-2 | ASSPVGTGVYEQY
TRBJ1-2 | . | TRBV28 | ASRGGYGYT
TRBJ1-1 | . | TRBV5-4 | ASSLSVGNTEAF
TRBJ1-2 | . | TRBV19 | ASRTAGANYGYT
TRBJ2-7 | . | TRBV15 | ATSPQGDSYEQY
TRBJ1-6 | TRBD1 | TRBV30 | AWSADRASYNSPLH
TRBJ2-7 | TRBD2 | TRBV11-1 | ASSYLGLAGESSTHEQY
TRBJ2-7 | TRBD2 | TRBV27 | ASSFRLAGGSYEQY
TRBJ2-2 | TRBD1 | TRBV11-3 | ASSSGTGGTGELF
TRBJ2-3 | . | TRBV25-1 | ASREGGGTDTQY
TRBJ1-2 | . | TRBV6-4 | ASSDKIPDYGYT
TRBJ1-1 | TRBD1 | TRBV7-9 | ASILQGAFTEAF
TRBJ2-1 | TRBD2 | TRBV30 | AWISGRANEQF
TRBJ2-7 | TRBD2 | TRBV30 | AWAGGGGGFYEQY
TRBJ2-1 | TRBD1 | TRBV5-1 | ASSSSGTGYNEQF
TRBJ1-1 | . | TRBV15 | ATSRAGEGSGAF
TRBJ2-3 | TRBD1 | TRBV29-1 | SVEGTGRGTDTQY
TRBJ1-1 | . | TRBV7-9 | SSSGGSSGTEAF
TRBJ1-1 | TRBD1 | TRBV5-4 | ASSSDRGNTEAF
TRBJ2-7 | TRBD1 | TRBV5-1 | ASSYQSRDRGLEQY
TRBJ2-7 | . | TRBV5-1 | ASSSHLPGQYEQY
TRBJ1-3 | . | TRBV15 | ATSRGGAGNTIY
TRBJ2-2 | . | TRBV10-3 | AIMGALGVTGELF
TRBJ2-7 | . | TRBV6-5 | ASSPRPGEQY